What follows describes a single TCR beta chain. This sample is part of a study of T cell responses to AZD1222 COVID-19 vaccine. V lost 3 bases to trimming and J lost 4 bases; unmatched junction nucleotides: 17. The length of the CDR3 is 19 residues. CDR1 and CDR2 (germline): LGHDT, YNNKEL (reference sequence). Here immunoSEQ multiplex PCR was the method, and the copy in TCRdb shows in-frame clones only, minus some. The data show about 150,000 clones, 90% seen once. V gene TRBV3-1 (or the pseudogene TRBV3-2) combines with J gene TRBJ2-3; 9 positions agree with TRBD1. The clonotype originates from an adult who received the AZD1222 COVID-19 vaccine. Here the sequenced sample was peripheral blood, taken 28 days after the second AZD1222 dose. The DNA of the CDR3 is TGTGCCAGCAGCCACCGTACGACCGGGACAGGGAAGGTGGCAGATACGCAGTATTTT. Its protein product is CASSHRTTGTGKVADTQYF.